This T cell receptor (beta chain) derives from a study of blood T cells in healthy people across ages. Findings of the study overall: Any conclusive comparison of naive versus antigen-experienced cells was prevented by using unsorted PBMCs.

About this clonotype: The antigen is unknown.

The use of a sample-barcoded 5' primer and a J-beta primer mix characterized a second PCR of about 7 to 12 cycles. Every cDNA molecule bore a tag from a template-switch adaptor containing 12 random nucleotides. Using its own MiXCR run on the 5' RACE reads, TCRdb lists one record per CDR3 protein. The data show hundreds of thousands of distinct CDR3 sequences, around 24% seen once. In germline, CDR1 is MDHEN, CDR2 SYDVKM. Trimming cost V 1 base and J 4 bases, with 11 bases left between them. The CDR3 runs to 16 residues. This sample was also put to use in a study of T cells of mothers and their children. From that report: It was through the M1S primer of the second PCR that sample barcodes and 2-4 random nucleotides were added.

The rearrangement uses TRBV28 and TRBJ1-6; no definite D call. This TCR was recovered from a boy under 18 in good health. The sample consisted of blood. The CDR3 DNA is TGTGCCAGCAGTTTATCGGGCGGACGATATAATTCACCCCTCCACTTT. Protein: CASSLSGGRYNSPLHF.